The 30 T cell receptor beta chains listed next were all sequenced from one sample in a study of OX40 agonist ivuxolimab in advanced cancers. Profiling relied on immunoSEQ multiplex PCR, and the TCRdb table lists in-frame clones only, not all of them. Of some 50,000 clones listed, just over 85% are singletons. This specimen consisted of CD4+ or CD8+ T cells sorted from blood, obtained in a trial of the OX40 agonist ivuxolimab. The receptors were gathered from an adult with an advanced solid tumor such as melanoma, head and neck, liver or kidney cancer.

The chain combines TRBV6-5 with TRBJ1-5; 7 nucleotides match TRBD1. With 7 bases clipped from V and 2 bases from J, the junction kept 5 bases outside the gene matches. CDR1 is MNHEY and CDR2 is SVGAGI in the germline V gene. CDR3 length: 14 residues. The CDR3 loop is CASNRQGGNQPQHF. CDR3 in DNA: TGTGCCAGCAATCGGCAGGGGGGCAATCAGCCCCAGCATTTT.

Written as DNA, the CDR3 is TGTGCCAGCAGCTCTAGGACAGGAAAGACTGAAGCTTTCTTT. Residues: CASSSRTGKTEAFF. V gene TRBV16 combines with J gene TRBJ1-1; 7 bases align to TRBD1. The CDR3 has 14 residues. Trimming removed 5 bases from V and 5 bases from J; junction bases left unmatched: 8. The germline CDR1 and CDR2 sequences are KGHSY and FQNENV.

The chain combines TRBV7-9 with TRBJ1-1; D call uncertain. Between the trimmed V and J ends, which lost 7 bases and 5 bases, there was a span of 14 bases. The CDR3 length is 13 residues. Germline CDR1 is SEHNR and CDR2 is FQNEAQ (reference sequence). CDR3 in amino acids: CASIGVSKTEAFF. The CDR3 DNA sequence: TGTGCCAGCATTGGGGTTAGCAAGACTGAAGCTTTCTTT.

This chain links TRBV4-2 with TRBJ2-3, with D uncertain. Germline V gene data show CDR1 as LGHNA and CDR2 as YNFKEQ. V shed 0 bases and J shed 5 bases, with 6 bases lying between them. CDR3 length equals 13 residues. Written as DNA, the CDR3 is TGTGCCAGCAGCCAAGATTCAGGAGATACGCAGTATTTT. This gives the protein CASSQDSGDTQYF.

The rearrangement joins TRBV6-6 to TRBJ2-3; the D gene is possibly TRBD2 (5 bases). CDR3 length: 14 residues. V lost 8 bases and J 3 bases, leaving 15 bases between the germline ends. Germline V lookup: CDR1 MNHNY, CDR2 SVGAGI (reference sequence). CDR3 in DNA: TGTGCCAGCGGTAGAGGCGGGTCGACAGATACGCAGTATTTT. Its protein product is CASGRGGSTDTQYF.

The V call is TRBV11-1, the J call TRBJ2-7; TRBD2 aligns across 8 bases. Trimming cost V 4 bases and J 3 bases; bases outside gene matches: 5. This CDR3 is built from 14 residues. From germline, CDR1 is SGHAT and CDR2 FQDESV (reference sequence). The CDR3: CASSSSGLGYEQYF. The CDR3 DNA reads TGTGCCAGCAGCTCCTCGGGACTAGGCTACGAGCAGTACTTC.

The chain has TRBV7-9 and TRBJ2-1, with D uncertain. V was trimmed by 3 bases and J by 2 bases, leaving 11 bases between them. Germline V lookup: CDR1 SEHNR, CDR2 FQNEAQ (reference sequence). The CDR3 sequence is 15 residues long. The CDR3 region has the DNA TGTGCCAGCAGCTTTTGGCAGAATACCTACAATGAGCAGTTCTTC. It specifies CASSFWQNTYNEQFF.

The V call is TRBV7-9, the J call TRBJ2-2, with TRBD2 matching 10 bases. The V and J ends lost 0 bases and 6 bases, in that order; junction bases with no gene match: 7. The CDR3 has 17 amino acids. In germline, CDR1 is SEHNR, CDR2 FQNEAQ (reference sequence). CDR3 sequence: CASSLASASGSSGELFF. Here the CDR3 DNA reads TGTGCCAGCAGCTTAGCATCGGCTAGCGGGAGCTCCGGGGAGCTGTTTTTT.

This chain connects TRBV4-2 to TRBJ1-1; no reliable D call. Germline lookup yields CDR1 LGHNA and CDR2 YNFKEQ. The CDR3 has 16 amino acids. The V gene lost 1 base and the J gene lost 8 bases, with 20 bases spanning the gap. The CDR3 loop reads CASSQAHPIEGGEAFF. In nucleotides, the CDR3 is TGTGCCAGCAGCCAAGCCCACCCCATTGAGGGAGGGGAAGCTTTCTTT.

CDR3 sequence reads: CASSFRATNEKLFF. The CDR3 DNA reads as TGTGCCAGCAGCTTCCGGGCGACTAATGAAAAACTGTTTTTT. The rearrangement joins TRBV7-2 to TRBJ1-4, with D hard to call. CDR1 and CDR2 from the germline V gene are SGHTA and FQGNSA. The CDR3 length is 14 residues. Trimming took off 3 bases at V and 2 bases at J, with 7 bases between the two ends. Combining the CDR3 with reference TRBV7-2 and TRBJ1-4 gives the whole variable domain GAGVSQSPSNKVTEKGKDVELRCDPISGHTALYWYRQSLGQGLEFLIYFQGNSAPDKSGLPSDRFSAERTGGSVSTLTIQRTQQEDSAVYLCASSFRATNEKLFFGSGTQLSVL.

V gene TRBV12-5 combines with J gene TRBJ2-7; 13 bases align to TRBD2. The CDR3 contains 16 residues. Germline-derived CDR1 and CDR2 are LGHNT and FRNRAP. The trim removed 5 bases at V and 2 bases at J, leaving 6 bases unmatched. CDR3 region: CASGPATSGRAYEQYF. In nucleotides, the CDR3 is TGTGCTAGTGGTCCTGCCACTAGCGGGAGGGCCTACGAGCAGTACTTC.

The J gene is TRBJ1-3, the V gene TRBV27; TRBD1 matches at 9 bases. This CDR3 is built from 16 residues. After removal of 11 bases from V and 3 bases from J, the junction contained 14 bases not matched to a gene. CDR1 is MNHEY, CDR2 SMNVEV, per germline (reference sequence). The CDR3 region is CAGEGRDRVNGNTIYF. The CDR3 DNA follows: TGTGCCGGGGAGGGACGGGACAGGGTTAATGGAAACACCATATATTTT.

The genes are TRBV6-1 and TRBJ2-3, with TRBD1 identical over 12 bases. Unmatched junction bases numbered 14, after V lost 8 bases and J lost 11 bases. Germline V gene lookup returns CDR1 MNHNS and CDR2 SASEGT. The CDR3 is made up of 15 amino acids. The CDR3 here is CASDRDRGPNAGQYF. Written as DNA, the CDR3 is TGTGCCAGCGACCGGGACAGGGGGCCTAACGCGGGGCAGTATTTT.

Written as DNA, the CDR3 is TGTGCCAGCAGTTACACAGGTTTCAATGAGCAGTTCTTC. Residues: CASSYTGFNEQFF. The chain links TRBV6-6 to TRBJ2-1, with D maybe TRBD1 (5 bases). This CDR3 comprises 13 residues. Trimming took 2 bases from V and 6 from J, leaving 8 bases between them. The germline V gene has CDR1 MNHNY and CDR2 SVGAGI (reference sequence).

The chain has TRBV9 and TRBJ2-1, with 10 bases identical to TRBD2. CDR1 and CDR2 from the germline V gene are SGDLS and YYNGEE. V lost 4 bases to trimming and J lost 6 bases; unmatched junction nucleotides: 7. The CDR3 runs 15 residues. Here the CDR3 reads CASSSRTSGSNEQFF. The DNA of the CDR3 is TGTGCCAGCAGCTCCAGGACTAGCGGTTCCAATGAGCAGTTCTTC.

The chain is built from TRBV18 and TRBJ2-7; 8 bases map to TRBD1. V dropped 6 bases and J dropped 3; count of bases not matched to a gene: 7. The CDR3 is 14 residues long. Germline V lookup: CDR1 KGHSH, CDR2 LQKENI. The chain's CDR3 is CASSQGAWGYEQYF. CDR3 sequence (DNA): TGTGCCAGCTCCCAGGGGGCGTGGGGCTACGAGCAGTACTTC.

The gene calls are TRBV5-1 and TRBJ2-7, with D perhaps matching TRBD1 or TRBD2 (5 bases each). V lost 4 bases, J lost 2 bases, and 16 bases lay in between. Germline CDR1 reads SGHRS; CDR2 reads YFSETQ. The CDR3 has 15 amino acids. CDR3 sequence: CASSAPGTDTYEQYF. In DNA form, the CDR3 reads TGCGCCAGCAGCGCACCCGGGACCGACACCTACGAGCAGTACTTC.

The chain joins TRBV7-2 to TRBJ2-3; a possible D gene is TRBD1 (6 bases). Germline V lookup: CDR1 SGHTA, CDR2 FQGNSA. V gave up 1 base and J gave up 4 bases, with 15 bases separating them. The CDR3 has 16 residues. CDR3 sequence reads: CASSLVGQGIADTQYF. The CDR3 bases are TGTGCCAGCAGCTTAGTAGGGCAGGGGATAGCAGATACGCAGTATTTT. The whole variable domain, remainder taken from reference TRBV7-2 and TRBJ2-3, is GAGVSQSPSNKVTEKGKDVELRCDPISGHTALYWYRQSLGQGLEFLIYFQGNSAPDKSGLPSDRFSAERTGGSVSTLTIQRTQQEDSAVYLCASSLVGQGIADTQYFGPGTRLTVL.

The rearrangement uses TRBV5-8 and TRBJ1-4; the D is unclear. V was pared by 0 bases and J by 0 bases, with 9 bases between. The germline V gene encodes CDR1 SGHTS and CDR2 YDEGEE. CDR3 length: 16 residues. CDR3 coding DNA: TGTGCCAGCAGCTTGGGGTCATCGCCAACTAATGAAAAACTGTTTTTT. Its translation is CASSLGSSPTNEKLFF.

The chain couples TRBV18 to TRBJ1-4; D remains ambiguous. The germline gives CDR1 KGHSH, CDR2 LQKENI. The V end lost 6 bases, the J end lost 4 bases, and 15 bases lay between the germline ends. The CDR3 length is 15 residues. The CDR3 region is CASSRVVSYNEKLFF. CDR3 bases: TGTGCCAGCTCGCGGGTGGTGTCGTATAATGAAAAACTGTTTTTT.

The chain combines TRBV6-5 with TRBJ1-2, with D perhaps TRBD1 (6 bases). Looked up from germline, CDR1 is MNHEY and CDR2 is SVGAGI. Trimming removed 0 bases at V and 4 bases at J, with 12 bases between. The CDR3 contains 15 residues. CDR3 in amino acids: CASSYSQGPTYGYTF. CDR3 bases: TGTGCCAGCAGTTACTCGCAGGGGCCTACCTATGGCTACACCTTC.

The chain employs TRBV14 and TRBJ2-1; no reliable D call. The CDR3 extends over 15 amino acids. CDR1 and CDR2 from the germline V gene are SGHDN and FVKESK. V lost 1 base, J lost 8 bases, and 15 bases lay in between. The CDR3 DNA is TGTGCCAGCAGCCAAGCTGGGCTAGGCCTGGATGAGCAGTTCTTC. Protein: CASSQAGLGLDEQFF.

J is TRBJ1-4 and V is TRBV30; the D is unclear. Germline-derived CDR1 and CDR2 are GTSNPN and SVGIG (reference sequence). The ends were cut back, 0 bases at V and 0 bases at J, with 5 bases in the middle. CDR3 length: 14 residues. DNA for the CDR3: TGTGCCTGGAGTGTATCCACAACTAATGAAAAACTGTTTTTT. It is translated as CAWSVSTTNEKLFF.

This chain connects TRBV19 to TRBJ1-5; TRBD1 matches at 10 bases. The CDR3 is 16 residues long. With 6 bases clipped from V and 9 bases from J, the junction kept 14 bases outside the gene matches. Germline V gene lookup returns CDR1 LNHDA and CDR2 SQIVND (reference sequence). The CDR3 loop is CASSPRDRGFGGPQHF. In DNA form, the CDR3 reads TGTGCCAGTAGCCCGCGGGACAGGGGCTTTGGGGGGCCCCAGCATTTT.

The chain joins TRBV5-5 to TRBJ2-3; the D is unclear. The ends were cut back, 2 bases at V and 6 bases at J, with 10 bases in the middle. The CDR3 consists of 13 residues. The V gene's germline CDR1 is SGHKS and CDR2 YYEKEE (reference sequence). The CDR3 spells CASSFISGDTQYF. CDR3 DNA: TGTGCCAGCAGCTTTATATCCGGGGATACGCAGTATTTT.

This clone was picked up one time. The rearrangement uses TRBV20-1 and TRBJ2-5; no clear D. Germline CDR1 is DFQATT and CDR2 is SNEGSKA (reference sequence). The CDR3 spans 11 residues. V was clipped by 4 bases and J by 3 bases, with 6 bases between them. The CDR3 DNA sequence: TGCAGTGCTAATACCAAAGAGACCCAGTACTTC. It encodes CSANTKETQYF.

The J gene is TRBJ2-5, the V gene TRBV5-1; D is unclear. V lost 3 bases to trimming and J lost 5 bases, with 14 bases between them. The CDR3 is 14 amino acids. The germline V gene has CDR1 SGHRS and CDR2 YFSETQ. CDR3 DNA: TGCGCCAGCAGCTCGCGGACGGTTCCCGAGACCCAGTACTTC. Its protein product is CASSSRTVPETQYF.

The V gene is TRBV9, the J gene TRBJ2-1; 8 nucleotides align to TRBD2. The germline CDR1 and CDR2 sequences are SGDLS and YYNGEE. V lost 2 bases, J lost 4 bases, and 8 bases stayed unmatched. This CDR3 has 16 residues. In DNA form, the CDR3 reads TGTGCCAGCAGCGTCATTCCGGCTAGCGGGTACAATGAGCAGTTCTTC. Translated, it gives CASSVIPASGYNEQFF.

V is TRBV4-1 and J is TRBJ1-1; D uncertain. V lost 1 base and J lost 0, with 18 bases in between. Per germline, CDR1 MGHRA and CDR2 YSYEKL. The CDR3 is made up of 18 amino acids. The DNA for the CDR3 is TGCGCCAGCAGCCAAGGGGTATTGAGAAAACTCATGAACACTGAAGCTTTCTTT. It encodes CASSQGVLRKLMNTEAFF.

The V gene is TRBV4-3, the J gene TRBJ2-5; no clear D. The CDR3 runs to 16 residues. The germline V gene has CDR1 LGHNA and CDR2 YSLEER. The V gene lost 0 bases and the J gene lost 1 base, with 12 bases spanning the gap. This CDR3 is CASSQDFGRFQETQYF. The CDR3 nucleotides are TGCGCCAGCAGCCAAGATTTTGGCCGGTTCCAAGAGACCCAGTACTTC.